The 11 T cell receptor beta chains below all came from one sample that was sequenced in a study of cytomegalovirus exposure and HLA in healthy donors. The PCR employed 60 Vbeta primers together with 13 Jbeta primers. Profiled with immunoSEQ multiplex PCR; TCRdb holds only in-frame clones, not every one. The sample has roughly 140,000 clones; 65% to 85% are singletons. Sequencing was done on a sample of PBMCs. The receptor set was obtained from a woman aged 40 to 50 in good health and CMV-seropositive.

The chain is built from TRBV5-1 and TRBJ2-2; 8 bases line up with TRBD1. Germline V gene sequence: CDR1 SGHRS, CDR2 YFSETQ. The CDR3 contains 19 residues. J lost 0 bases, V lost 4 bases, and 14 bases had no gene match. The CDR3 DNA follows: TGCGCCAGCAGCGGAATCCCGGACAGGGAGATGACGAACACCGGGGAGCTGTTTTTT. Its protein is CASSGIPDREMTNTGELFF.

This clone occurred once. The V call is TRBV5-1, the J call TRBJ2-1, with a possible D match to TRBD1 (5 bases). CDR3 length: 14 residues. The V end was cut by 4 bases, the J end by 8 bases, with 16 bases between. Germline CDR1 reads SGHRS; CDR2 reads YFSETQ. CDR3 protein: CASSPAQGSHEQFF. In DNA, the CDR3 is TGCGCCAGCAGCCCGGCGCAGGGTTCCCATGAGCAGTTCTTC.

This chain links TRBV19 with TRBJ2-3, with 7 bases lining up with TRBD2. J was trimmed by 0 bases and V by 5 bases; bases with no gene match: 8. Germline V gives CDR1 LNHDA, CDR2 SQIVND (reference sequence). The CDR3 is made up of 16 amino acids. The DNA of the CDR3 is TGTGCCAGTAGTTTGGCCGGGACTACTAGCACAGATACGCAGTATTTT. Its protein is CASSLAGTTSTDTQYF.

This chain uses TRBV9 with TRBJ2-7, with D uncertain. CDR3 length equals 14 residues. CDR1 is SGDLS and CDR2 is YYNGEE in the germline V gene. Deletions cut 4 bases from V and 2 bases from J, with 13 bases between. The CDR3, as DNA: TGTGCCAGCAGCCCCTTTGGCTCAACCTACGAGCAGTACTTC. Its translation is CASSPFGSTYEQYF. The full variable domain, its missing parts supplied by reference TRBV9 and TRBJ2-7, is DSGVTQTPKHLITATGQRVTLRCSPRSGDLSVYWYQQSLDQGLQFLIQYYNGEERAKGNILERFSAQQFPDLHSELNLSSLELGDSALYFCASSPFGSTYEQYFGPGTRLTVT.

Turning to this clone: The same CDR3 is also encoded by other DNA sequences in this sample. This chain uses TRBV5-4 with TRBJ2-3, with TRBD1 identical over 7 bases. Germline V CDR1 and CDR2: SGHNT, YYREEE (reference sequence). The CDR3 loop spans 14 amino acids. Unmatched junction bases numbered 1, after V lost 2 bases and J lost 1 base. The CDR3 region is CASSFGQGTDTQYF. CDR3 sequence (DNA): TGTGCCAGCAGCTTTGGACAGGGCACAGATACGCAGTATTTT.

The table lists this clone with a count of one. This chain joins TRBV6-1 and TRBJ2-7, with D tentatively TRBD2 (5 bases). Trimming pared 2 bases from V and 2 bases from J, leaving 13 bases between. From germline, CDR1 is MNHNS and CDR2 SASEGT. The CDR3 spans 15 residues. Here the CDR3 DNA reads TGTGCCAGCAGTGAAACTCGGGGAATACCCTACGAGCAGTACTTC. Residues: CASSETRGIPYEQYF.

CDR3 residues: CASSLVRTGGGYGYTF. CDR3 in DNA: TGTGCCAGCAGTTTAGTTCGGACAGGGGGCGGGTATGGCTACACCTTC. The chain links TRBV28 to TRBJ1-2, with 11 bases lining up with TRBD1. With 2 bases clipped from V and 5 bases from J, the junction kept 7 bases outside the gene matches. This CDR3 has 16 amino acids. CDR1 MDHEN and CDR2 SYDVKM come from the germline V gene.

This sequence joins TRBV18 and TRBJ2-3, with a possible D match to TRBD1 (6 bases). This CDR3 is built from 12 residues. Germline V gene sequence: CDR1 KGHSH, CDR2 LQKENI. V lost 5 bases, J lost 6 bases, and 9 bases lay in between. The CDR3 coding sequence is TGTGCCAGCTCAGCCACAGGGGATACGCAGTATTTT. Translation: CASSATGDTQYF. The full variable domain, with the rest looked up from reference TRBV18 and TRBJ2-3, is NAGVMQNPRHLVRRRGQEARLRCSPMKGHSHVYWYRQLPEEGLKFMVYLQKENIIDESGMPKERFSAEFPKEGPSILRIQQVVRGDSAAYFCASSATGDTQYFGPGTRLTVL.

In its sample, this clone was seen a few times. This chain connects TRBV7-3 to TRBJ2-3, with a weak D call TRBD2 (6 bases). Germline loops: CDR1 SGHTA, CDR2 FQGTGA. CDR3 length: 14 amino acids. Trimming took 4 bases from V and 2 from J, leaving 10 bases between them. DNA for the CDR3: TGTGCCAGCAGCTCGGGACTGGCCACAGATACGCAGTATTTT. Encoded protein: CASSSGLATDTQYF.

The CDR3 nucleotides read TGCAGCGTTGAACCCACAGACAGGGGGTTGGAGACCCAGTACTTC. It encodes CSVEPTDRGLETQYF. This sequence joins TRBV29-1 and TRBJ2-5; 9 bases map to TRBD1. J gave up 5 bases and V 2 bases, and 9 bases lay outside the gene matches. This CDR3 has 15 residues. Germline assignment: CDR1 SQVTM and CDR2 ANQGSEA.

J is TRBJ2-7 and V is TRBV11-2; D is perhaps TRBD1 (5 bases). This CDR3 comprises 14 residues. Germline assignment: CDR1 SGHAT and CDR2 FQNNGV. Trimming cost V 3 bases and J 1 base, with 10 bases left between them. The CDR3 loop reads CASSFGQGSYEQYF. In nucleotides, the CDR3 is TGTGCCAGCAGCTTCGGGCAGGGATCCTACGAGCAGTACTTC.